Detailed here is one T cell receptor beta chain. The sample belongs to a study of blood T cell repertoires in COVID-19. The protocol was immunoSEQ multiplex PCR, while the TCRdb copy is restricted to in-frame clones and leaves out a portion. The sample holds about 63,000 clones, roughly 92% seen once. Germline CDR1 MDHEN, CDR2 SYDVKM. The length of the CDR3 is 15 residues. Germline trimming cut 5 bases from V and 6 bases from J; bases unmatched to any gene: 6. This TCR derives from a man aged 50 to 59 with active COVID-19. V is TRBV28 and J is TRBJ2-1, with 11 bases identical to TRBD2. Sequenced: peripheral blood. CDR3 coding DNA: TGTGCCAGCAGTCTACTAGCGGGAGTTTCCAATGAGCAGTTCTTC. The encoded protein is CASSLLAGVSNEQFF.